These 27 T cell receptor beta chains were all obtained from the same sample, sequenced in a study of beta chain features in type 1 diabetes. The authors reverse transcribed all of the isolated RNA, so sequencing captured expressed TCRB transcripts. Some clones are missing from TCRdb's copy, which holds only in-frame ones; the method was immunoSEQ multiplex PCR. The sample consists of almost 250,000 clones, 13% to 15% of them appearing once. Sequenced sample: naive CD4+ T cells from blood. The receptors here all came from a woman aged 40-49 years in good health.

This clone was seen more than once but under ten times. The chain employs TRBV5-6 and TRBJ2-7; D is perhaps TRBD1 (6 bases). The V and J ends lost 5 bases and 5 bases respectively, with 20 bases between them. CDR1 SGHDT and CDR2 YYEEEE come from the germline V gene. The CDR3 is 15 amino acids. Here the CDR3 DNA reads TGTGCCAGCAGTCCCTATGCCCTGACAGGAGACGAGCAGTACTTC. As protein: CASSPYALTGDEQYF.

There are a few counts of this clone. This chain joins TRBV6-5 and TRBJ1-5, with 8 positions matching TRBD1. The germline V gene has CDR1 MNHEY and CDR2 SVGAGI. The length of the CDR3 is 16 residues. The J segment lost 7 bases and the V segment lost 5 bases, leaving 13 bases of the junction unmatched. The CDR3 DNA reads as TGTGCCAGCAGTCACTACAGGGGGTCAGGGGTACAGCCCCAGCATTTT. It codes for CASSHYRGSGVQPQHF.

This clone was detected a few times. This chain joins TRBV7-9 and TRBJ2-7; possible D gene TRBD1, 6 bases. Trimming cost V 4 bases and J 6 bases, with 10 bases left between them. This CDR3 is 12 amino acids long. The germline V gene encodes CDR1 SEHNR and CDR2 FQNEAQ (reference sequence). The CDR3 is CASSYRDGEQYF. CDR3 DNA: TGTGCCAGCAGCTACAGGGATGGCGAGCAGTACTTC.

The genes are TRBV2 and TRBJ2-5; D perhaps matches TRBD2 (7 bases). The germline V and J ends were trimmed by 4 bases and 5 bases, with 20 bases remaining between them. Germline values: CDR1 SNHLY, CDR2 FYNNEI. The CDR3 spans 16 residues. The CDR3, as DNA: TGTGCCAGCAGTGCAAGGGACACTAAGGGAGGGGAGACCCAGTACTTC. This encodes CASSARDTKGGETQYF.

The J gene is TRBJ2-5, the V gene TRBV7-9, with TRBD2 matching 8 bases. V lost 5 bases, J lost 5 bases, and 10 bases stayed unmatched. This CDR3 region has 15 residues. Germline CDR1 is SEHNR and CDR2 is FQNEAQ (reference sequence). CDR3 nucleotide sequence: TGTGCCAGCAGCCCCCCACCGGGGGGGCGTGAGACCCAGTACTTC. Protein sequence: CASSPPPGGRETQYF.

The chain links TRBV4-2 to TRBJ2-3; 11 nucleotides line up with TRBD1. The V gene's germline CDR1 is LGHNA and CDR2 YNFKEQ. J lost 3 bases, V lost 7 bases, and 9 bases had no gene match. CDR3 length: 16 residues. The CDR3 bases are TGTGCCAGCACAAGTTGGGGACAGGGGGGGACAGATACGCAGTATTTT. It is translated as CASTSWGQGGTDTQYF.

This clone was seen a few times. The CDR3 sequence is CASRTGGSYEQYF. In DNA, the CDR3 is TGTGCCAGCAGGACAGGGGGTTCCTACGAGCAGTACTTC. The V call is TRBV2, the J call TRBJ2-7; 9 bases align to TRBD1. CDR1 is SNHLY and CDR2 is FYNNEI in the germline V gene. Trimming took 6 bases from V and 1 from J; bases not matched to a gene: 1. This CDR3 comprises 13 residues.

This clone appeared a few times. The chain links TRBV5-4 to TRBJ2-5; 12 bases fit TRBD2. CDR1 and CDR2 from the germline V gene are SGHNT and YYREEE (reference sequence). The CDR3 is made up of 15 amino acids. Germline trimming cut 2 bases from V and 2 bases from J; bases unmatched to any gene: 1. The CDR3 bases are TGTGCCAGCAGCTTCGGACTAGCGGGGCAAGAGACCCAGTACTTC. Protein sequence: CASSFGLAGQETQYF.

This clone was seen only a few times. The genes are TRBV29-1 and TRBJ1-1; D gene ambiguous. This CDR3 comprises 12 residues. The V gene lost 6 bases and the J gene lost 3 bases, with 11 bases spanning the gap. Germline CDR1 is SQVTM and CDR2 is ANQGSEA. The CDR3 region has the DNA TGCAGCGTCACGCCCGCGTACACTGAAGCTTTCTTT. Its protein is CSVTPAYTEAFF.

This sequence joins TRBV18 and TRBJ2-1; 7 nucleotides align to TRBD1. This CDR3 comprises 15 residues. From germline, CDR1 is KGHSH and CDR2 LQKENI. V lost 3 bases and J lost 6; bases outside the gene matches: 8. The DNA of the CDR3 is TGTGCCAGCTCACCTTTTTCGGGACAGCCCAATGAGCAGTTCTTC. It yields the protein CASSPFSGQPNEQFF. Together with reference TRBV18 and TRBJ2-1, the CDR3 gives the full variable domain: NAGVMQNPRHLVRRRGQEARLRCSPMKGHSHVYWYRQLPEEGLKFMVYLQKENIIDESGMPKERFSAEFPKEGPSILRIQQVVRGDSAAYFCASSPFSGQPNEQFFGPGTRLTVL.

A few counts support this clone. V is TRBV27 and J is TRBJ2-7; 7 bases match TRBD2. Germline V gene sequence: CDR1 MNHEY, CDR2 SMNVEV (reference sequence). This CDR3 has 17 residues. After removal of 2 bases from V and 3 bases from J, the junction contained 13 bases not matched to a gene. The CDR3 DNA reads TGTGCCAGCAGTTTAAGGCCCCAACTAGCGATCCACTACGAGCAGTACTTC. The encoded protein is CASSLRPQLAIHYEQYF.

The chain links TRBV28 to TRBJ1-2; D not resolved. With 7 bases removed from V and 1 base from J, the gap between germline ends came to 13 bases. Germline CDR1 and CDR2: MDHEN and SYDVKM. The CDR3 is made up of 14 amino acids. CDR3 residues: CASTLAGINYGYTF. In nucleotides, the CDR3 is TGTGCCAGCACCCTCGCGGGGATTAACTATGGCTACACCTTC.

Only a few counts were recorded for this clone. V and J are TRBV29-1 and TRBJ1-2; 7 nucleotides match TRBD1. Trimming cost V 7 bases and J 3 bases; bases outside gene matches: 5. This CDR3 is 12 amino acids long. CDR1 SQVTM and CDR2 ANQGSEA come from the germline V gene. Here the CDR3 reads CSGDSSDYGYTF. The CDR3 region has the DNA TGCAGCGGGGACAGTTCAGACTATGGCTACACCTTC.

The genes are TRBV18 and TRBJ2-1; 7 bases are shared with TRBD2. Germline CDR1 KGHSH, CDR2 LQKENI. After removal of 6 bases from V and 3 bases from J, the junction contained 8 bases not matched to a gene. This CDR3 is 15 amino acids long. The CDR3 sequence is CASSPLPGGYNEQFF. DNA of the CDR3: TGTGCCAGCTCTCCCCTGCCGGGGGGCTACAATGAGCAGTTCTTC.

Only a few counts were recorded for this clone. The chain links TRBV5-1 to TRBJ1-1; D may be TRBD1 (5 bases). CDR1 and CDR2 (germline): SGHRS, YFSETQ. V was shortened by 4 bases and J by 8 bases, with 18 bases between the two germline ends. The length of the CDR3 is 14 residues. The CDR3 DNA reads as TGCGCCAGCAGCATCGACAGCCAGACACTAGAAGCTTTCTTT. This sequence encodes CASSIDSQTLEAFF.

This clone has only a few counts. Other DNA sequences in the sample encode the same CDR3. The chain carries TRBV6-6 and TRBJ2-4; weak D call: TRBD1 (6 bases). V lost 5 bases, J lost 4 bases, and 15 bases lay in between. The germline CDR1 and CDR2 sequences are MNHNY and SVGAGI (reference sequence). The CDR3 is 15 amino acids. CDR3 nucleotide sequence: TGTGCCAGCAGTCCCACAGGGTTAGCTAAAAACATTCAGTACTTC. Its translation is CASSPTGLAKNIQYF.

The gene calls are TRBV5-1 and TRBJ2-7, with 9 bases aligning to TRBD2. This CDR3 has 17 residues. The germline V gene has CDR1 SGHRS and CDR2 YFSETQ. The V gene end was trimmed by 2 bases and the J gene end by 2 bases; junction bases not matched to a gene: 11. The CDR3 loop reads CASSLTVLAGQPYEQYF. The CDR3 nucleotides read TGCGCCAGCAGCTTAACTGTACTAGCGGGTCAACCCTACGAGCAGTACTTC.

This clone was detected a few times. Other DNA sequences in this sample translate to the same CDR3. The rearrangement joins TRBV27 to TRBJ2-7, with TRBD1 identical over 11 bases. V shed 2 bases and J 5 bases; nucleotides not matched to a gene: 5. From germline, CDR1 is MNHEY and CDR2 SMNVEV (reference sequence). The CDR3 totals 15 residues. The CDR3 DNA reads as TGTGCCAGCAGTTTAGGACAGGGGGCGCTTAACGAGCAGTACTTC. This gives the protein CASSLGQGALNEQYF.

The chain couples TRBV19 to TRBJ1-5; no firm D call. CDR3 length: 14 residues. Germline assignment: CDR1 LNHDA and CDR2 SQIVND (reference sequence). V dropped 3 bases and J dropped 10 bases, with 16 bases sitting between them. The CDR3 loop is CASSIIRTRGPQHF. The CDR3 nucleotides are TGTGCCAGTAGTATTATAAGGACCCGGGGTCCCCAGCATTTT.

V gene TRBV15 combines with J gene TRBJ1-3; 8 bases are a match to TRBD1. The ends lost 9 bases at V and 2 bases at J; junction bases unmatched: 6. The CDR3 spans 14 residues. Germline V gene lookup returns CDR1 LNHNV and CDR2 YYDKDF (reference sequence). This CDR3 reads CATRTGKAGNTIYF. The CDR3 DNA reads TGTGCCACTAGGACAGGGAAGGCTGGAAACACCATATATTTT.

A remark on this clone: At the DNA level, this CDR3 is encoded by other sequences in the same sample as well. The chain is built from TRBV7-2 and TRBJ2-5, with TRBD2 as a possible D gene (6 bases). V gave up 5 bases and J gave up 3 bases, with 22 bases separating them. This CDR3 region has 17 residues. Germline V gene lookup returns CDR1 SGHTA and CDR2 FQGNSA. As DNA, the CDR3 is TGTGCCAGCAGCCAAAGCCCCTGGCGGGGCGCGGAAGAGACCCAGTACTTC. As protein: CASSQSPWRGAEETQYF.

The V gene is TRBV7-2, the J gene TRBJ2-5; perhaps TRBD2 as D (5 bases). The CDR3 runs to 16 residues. Germline CDR1 reads SGHTA; CDR2 reads FQGNSA. The V and J ends lost 1 base and 1 base respectively, with 13 bases between them. CDR3: CASSLGVAYTQETQYF. In DNA form, the CDR3 reads TGTGCCAGCAGCTTAGGGGTAGCGTATACCCAAGAGACCCAGTACTTC.

This clone was counted between two and nine times. V gene TRBV29-1 combines with J gene TRBJ1-1; the D gene is possibly TRBD1 (6 bases). The V gene lost 4 bases and the J gene lost 3 bases, with 24 bases spanning the gap. Germline V gives CDR1 SQVTM, CDR2 ANQGSEA. CDR3 length: 17 amino acids. CDR3 nucleotides: TGCAGCGTTGGGTTAGTCGGCAGGGGAGTGTCGTACACTGAAGCTTTCTTT. It is translated as CSVGLVGRGVSYTEAFF.

The table lists this clone with a few counts. The rearrangement joins TRBV6-5 to TRBJ2-5; D is unclear. Looked up from germline, CDR1 is MNHEY and CDR2 is SVGAGI. Trimming removed 2 bases from V and 0 bases from J, with 13 bases in between. The CDR3 contains 16 residues. The CDR3 loop is CASSYISARNQETQYF. The CDR3 DNA follows: TGTGCCAGCAGTTACATAAGCGCGCGGAACCAAGAGACCCAGTACTTC.

V is TRBV5-4 and J is TRBJ1-2; maybe TRBD1 (6 bases). CDR1 is SGHNT, CDR2 YYREEE, per germline (reference sequence). The CDR3 length is 14 residues. Trimming stripped 3 bases from V and 4 bases from J, with 13 bases between. The CDR3 here is CASSSKGQLYGYTF. CDR3 DNA sequence: TGTGCCAGCAGCTCAAAAGGACAGCTCTATGGCTACACCTTC. Supplemented by reference TRBV5-4 and TRBJ1-2, the full variable domain reads ETGVTQSPTHLIKTRGQQVTLRCSSQSGHNTVSWYQQALGQGPQFIFQYYREEENGRGNFPPRFSGLQFPNYSSELNVNALELDDSALYLCASSSKGQLYGYTFGSGTRLTVV.

In its sample, this clone was seen a few times. The chain recombines TRBV5-1 with TRBJ2-5; TRBD2 aligns across 10 bases. The CDR3 sequence is 15 residues long. V lost 8 bases, J lost 2 bases, and 9 bases stayed unmatched. CDR1 and CDR2 from the germline V gene are SGHRS and YFSETQ. The CDR3 region is CARGSAGGRQETQYF. DNA for the CDR3: TGCGCCAGGGGATCAGCGGGGGGGCGACAAGAGACCCAGTACTTC.

This clone was found a few times. The chain employs TRBV10-3 and TRBJ1-2; D gene uncertain. The germline V gene encodes CDR1 ENHRY and CDR2 SYGVKD. V lost 2 bases and J 4 bases, leaving 8 bases between the germline ends. The CDR3 length is 13 residues. In nucleotides, the CDR3 is TGTGCCATCAGTGAGCGAGAGCCCTATGGCTACACCTTC. It specifies CAISEREPYGYTF.